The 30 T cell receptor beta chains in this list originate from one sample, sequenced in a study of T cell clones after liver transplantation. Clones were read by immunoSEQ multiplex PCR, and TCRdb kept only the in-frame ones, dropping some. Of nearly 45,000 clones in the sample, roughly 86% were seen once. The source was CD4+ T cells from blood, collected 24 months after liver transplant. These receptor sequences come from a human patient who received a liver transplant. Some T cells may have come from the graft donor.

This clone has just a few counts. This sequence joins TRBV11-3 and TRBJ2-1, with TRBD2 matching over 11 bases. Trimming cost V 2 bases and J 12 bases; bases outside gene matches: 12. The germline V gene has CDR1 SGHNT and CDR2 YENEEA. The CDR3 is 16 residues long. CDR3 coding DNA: TGTGCCAGCAGCTTATCTGGGACTAGCGGAGTCAGATCGCAGTTCTTC. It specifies CASSLSGTSGVRSQFF.

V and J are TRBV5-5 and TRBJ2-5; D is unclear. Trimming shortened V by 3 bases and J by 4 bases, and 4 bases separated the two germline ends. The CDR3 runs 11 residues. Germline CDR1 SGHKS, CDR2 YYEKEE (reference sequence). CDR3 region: CASSYRETQYF. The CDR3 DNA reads TGTGCCAGCAGCTATAGAGAGACCCAGTACTTC.

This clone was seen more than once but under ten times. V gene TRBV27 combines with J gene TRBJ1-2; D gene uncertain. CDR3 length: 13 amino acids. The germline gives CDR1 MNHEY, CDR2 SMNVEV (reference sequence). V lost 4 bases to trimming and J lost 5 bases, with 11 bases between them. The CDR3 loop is CASSWGAGYGYTF. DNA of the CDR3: TGTGCCAGCAGTTGGGGTGCTGGGTATGGCTACACCTTC.

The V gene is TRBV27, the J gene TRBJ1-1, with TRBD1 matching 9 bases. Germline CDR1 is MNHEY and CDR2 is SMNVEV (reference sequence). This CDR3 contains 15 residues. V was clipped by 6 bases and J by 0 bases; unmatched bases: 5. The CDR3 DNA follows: TGTGCCAGCAGACCACAGGGGGCCCTGAACACTGAAGCTTTCTTT. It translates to CASRPQGALNTEAFF.

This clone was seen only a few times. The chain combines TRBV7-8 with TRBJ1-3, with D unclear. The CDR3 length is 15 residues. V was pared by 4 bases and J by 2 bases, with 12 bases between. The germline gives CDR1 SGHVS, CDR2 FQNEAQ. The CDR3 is CASSSWEGPGNTIYF. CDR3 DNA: TGTGCCAGCAGCTCCTGGGAAGGACCTGGAAACACCATATATTTT.

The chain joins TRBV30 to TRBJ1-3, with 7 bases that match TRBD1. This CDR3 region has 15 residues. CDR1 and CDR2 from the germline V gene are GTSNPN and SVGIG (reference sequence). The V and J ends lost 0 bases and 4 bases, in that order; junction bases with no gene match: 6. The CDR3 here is CAWSVLGDSGNTIYF. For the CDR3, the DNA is TGTGCCTGGAGTGTTTTAGGGGACAGCGGAAACACCATATATTTT.

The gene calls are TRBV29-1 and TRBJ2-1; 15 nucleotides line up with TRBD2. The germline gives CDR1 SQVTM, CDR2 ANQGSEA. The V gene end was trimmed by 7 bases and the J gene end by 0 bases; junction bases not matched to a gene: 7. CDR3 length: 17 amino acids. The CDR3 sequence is CSASGLAGGLSYNEQFF. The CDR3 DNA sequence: TGCAGCGCATCGGGACTAGCGGGGGGCCTCTCCTACAATGAGCAGTTCTTC.

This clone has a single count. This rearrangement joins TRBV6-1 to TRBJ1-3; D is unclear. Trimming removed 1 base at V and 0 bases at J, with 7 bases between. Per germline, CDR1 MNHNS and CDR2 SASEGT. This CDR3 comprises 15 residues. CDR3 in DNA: TGTGCCAGCAGTGAAGGACGGGGCTCTGGAAACACCATATATTTT. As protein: CASSEGRGSGNTIYF.

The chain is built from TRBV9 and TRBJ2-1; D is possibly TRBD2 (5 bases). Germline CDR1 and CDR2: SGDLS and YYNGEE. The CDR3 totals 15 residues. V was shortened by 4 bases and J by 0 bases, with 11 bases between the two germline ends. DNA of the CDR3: TGTGCCAGCAGCCCCGGGGAAAGCTCCTACAATGAGCAGTTCTTC. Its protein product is CASSPGESSYNEQFF.

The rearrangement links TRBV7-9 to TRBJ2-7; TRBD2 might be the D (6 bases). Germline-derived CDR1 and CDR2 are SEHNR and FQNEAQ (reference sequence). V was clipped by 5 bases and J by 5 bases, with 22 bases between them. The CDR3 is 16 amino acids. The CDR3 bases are TGTGCCAGCAGCGTCACTAGCAGTCTTCCCCCCCACGAGCAGTACTTC. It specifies CASSVTSSLPPHEQYF.

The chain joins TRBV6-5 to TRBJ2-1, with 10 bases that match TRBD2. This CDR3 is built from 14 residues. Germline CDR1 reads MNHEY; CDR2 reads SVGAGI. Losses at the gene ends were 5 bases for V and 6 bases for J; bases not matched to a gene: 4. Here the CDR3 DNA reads TGTGCCAGCAGTCGAGCGGGAGGGAGCAATGAGCAGTTCTTC. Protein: CASSRAGGSNEQFF.

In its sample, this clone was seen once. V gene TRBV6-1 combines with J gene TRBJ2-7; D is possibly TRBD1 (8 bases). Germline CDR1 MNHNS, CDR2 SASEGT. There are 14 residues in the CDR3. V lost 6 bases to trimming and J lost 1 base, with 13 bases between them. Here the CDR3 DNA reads TGTGCCAGCAGATTACAGGGGGGGTCCTACGAGCAGTACTTC. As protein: CASRLQGGSYEQYF.

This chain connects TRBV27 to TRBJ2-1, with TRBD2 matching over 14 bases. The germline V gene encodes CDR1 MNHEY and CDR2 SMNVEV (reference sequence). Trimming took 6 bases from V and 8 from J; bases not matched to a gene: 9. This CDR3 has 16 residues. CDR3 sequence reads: CASRRSGTSGSHEQFF. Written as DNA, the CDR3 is TGTGCCAGCAGACGGAGCGGGACTAGCGGGAGTCATGAGCAGTTCTTC.

CDR3 sequence reads: CASSQGLAGQETQYF. The CDR3 DNA follows: TGTGCCAGCAGCCAGGGACTAGCGGGACAAGAGACCCAGTACTTC. The chain couples TRBV27 to TRBJ2-5; TRBD2 matches 13 bases. The V gene end was trimmed by 6 bases and the J gene end by 2 bases; junction bases not matched to a gene: 3. CDR3 size: 15 residues. Germline V gene data show CDR1 as MNHEY and CDR2 as SMNVEV (reference sequence).

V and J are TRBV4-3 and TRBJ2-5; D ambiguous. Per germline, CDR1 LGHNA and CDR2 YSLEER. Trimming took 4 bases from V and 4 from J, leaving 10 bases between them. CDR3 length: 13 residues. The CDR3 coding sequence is TGCGCCAGCAGCCCTCTGCCCGGAGAGACCCAGTACTTC. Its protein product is CASSPLPGETQYF.

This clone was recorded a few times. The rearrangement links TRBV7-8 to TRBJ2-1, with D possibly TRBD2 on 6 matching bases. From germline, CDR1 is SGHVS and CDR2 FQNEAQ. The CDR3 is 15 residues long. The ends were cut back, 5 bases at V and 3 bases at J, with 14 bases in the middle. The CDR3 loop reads CASSPDYSSYNEQFF. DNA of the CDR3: TGTGCCAGCAGCCCGGACTACTCGAGCTACAATGAGCAGTTCTTC.

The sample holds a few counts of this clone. CDR3 loop: CASSSQNTEAFF. The CDR3 DNA reads as TGCGCCAGCAGCTCACAGAACACTGAAGCTTTCTTT. The V and J genes are TRBV5-1 and TRBJ1-1; D is uncertain. The germline V and J ends were trimmed by 3 bases and 1 base, with 4 bases remaining between them. This CDR3 is 12 amino acids long. The V gene's germline CDR1 is SGHRS and CDR2 YFSETQ. The full variable domain, completed using reference TRBV5-1 and TRBJ1-1, is KAGVTQTPRYLIKTRGQQVTLSCSPISGHRSVSWYQQTPGQGLQFLFEYFSETQRNKGNFPGRFSGRQFSNSRSEMNVSTLELGDSALYLCASSSQNTEAFFGQGTRLTVV.

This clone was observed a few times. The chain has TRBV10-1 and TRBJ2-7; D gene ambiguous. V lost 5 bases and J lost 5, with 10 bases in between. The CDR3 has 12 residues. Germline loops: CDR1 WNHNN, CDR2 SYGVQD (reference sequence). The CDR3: CASSQVKNEQYF. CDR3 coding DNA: TGCGCCAGCAGTCAGGTAAAGAACGAGCAGTACTTC.

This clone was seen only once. The CDR3 sequence is CASTSGAGGLYEQYF. The CDR3 DNA reads as TGTGCCAGCACCTCAGGGGCAGGGGGACTATACGAGCAGTACTTC. The gene calls are TRBV27 and TRBJ2-7; D tentatively reads TRBD1 or TRBD2 (7 bases each). CDR1 is MNHEY, CDR2 SMNVEV, per germline (reference sequence). There are 15 residues in the CDR3. Trimming removed 7 bases at V and 4 bases at J, with 20 bases between.

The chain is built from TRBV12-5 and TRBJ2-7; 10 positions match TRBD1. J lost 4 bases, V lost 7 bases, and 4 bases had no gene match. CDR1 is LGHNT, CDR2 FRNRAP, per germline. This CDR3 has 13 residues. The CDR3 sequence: CASVGTGEYEQYF. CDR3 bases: TGTGCTAGTGTCGGGACAGGGGAGTACGAGCAGTACTTC.

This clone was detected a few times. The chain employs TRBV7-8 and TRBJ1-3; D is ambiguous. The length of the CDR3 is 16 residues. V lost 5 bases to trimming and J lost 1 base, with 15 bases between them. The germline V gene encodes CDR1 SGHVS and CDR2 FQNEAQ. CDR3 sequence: CASSLTHLGSGNTIYF. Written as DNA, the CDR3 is TGTGCCAGCAGCCTAACCCATTTGGGATCTGGAAACACCATATATTTT.

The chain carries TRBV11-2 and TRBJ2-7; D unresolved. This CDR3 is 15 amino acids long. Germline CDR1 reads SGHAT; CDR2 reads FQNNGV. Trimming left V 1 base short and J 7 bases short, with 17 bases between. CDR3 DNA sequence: TGTGCCAGCAGCTTAGGTATTATCGCCGTGGGGGAGCAGTACTTC. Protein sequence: CASSLGIIAVGEQYF.

The CDR3 DNA reads as TGTGCCAGTAGTGGGACAGGGAGGGACTATGGCTACACCTTC. The encoded protein is CASSGTGRDYGYTF. The chain has TRBV19 and TRBJ1-2; 9 nucleotides agree with TRBD1. J gave up 3 bases and V 5 bases, and 4 bases lay outside the gene matches. CDR1 and CDR2 (germline): LNHDA, SQIVND (reference sequence). The CDR3 covers 14 residues.

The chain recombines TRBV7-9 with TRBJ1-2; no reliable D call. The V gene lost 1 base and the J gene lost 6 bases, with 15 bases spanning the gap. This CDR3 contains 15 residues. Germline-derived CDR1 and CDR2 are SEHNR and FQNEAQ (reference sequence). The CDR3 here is CASSLVQVRSDGYTF. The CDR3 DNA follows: TGTGCCAGCAGCTTAGTTCAGGTGCGGTCGGATGGCTACACCTTC.

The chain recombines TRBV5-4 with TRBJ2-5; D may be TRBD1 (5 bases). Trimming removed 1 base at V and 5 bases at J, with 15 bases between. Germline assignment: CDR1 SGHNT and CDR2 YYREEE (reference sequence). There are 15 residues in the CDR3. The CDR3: CASSLTSRGGETQYF. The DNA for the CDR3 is TGTGCCAGCAGCTTGACAAGTAGGGGTGGCGAGACCCAGTACTTC.

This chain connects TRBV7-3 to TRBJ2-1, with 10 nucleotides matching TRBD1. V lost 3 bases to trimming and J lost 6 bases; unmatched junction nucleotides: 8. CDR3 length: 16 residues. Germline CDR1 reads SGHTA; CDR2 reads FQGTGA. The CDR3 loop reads CASSFTGTGASNEQFF. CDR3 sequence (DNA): TGTGCCAGCAGCTTCACCGGGACAGGGGCGAGCAATGAGCAGTTCTTC.

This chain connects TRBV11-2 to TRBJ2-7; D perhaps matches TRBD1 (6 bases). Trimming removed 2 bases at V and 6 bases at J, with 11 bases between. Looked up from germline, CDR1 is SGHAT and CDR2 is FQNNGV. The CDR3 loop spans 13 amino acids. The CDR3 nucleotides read TGTGCCAGCAGCTTAAGGGGGTCTAGCGAGCAGTACTTC. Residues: CASSLRGSSEQYF. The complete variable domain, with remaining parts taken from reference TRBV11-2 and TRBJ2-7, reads EAGVAQSPRYKIIEKRQSVAFWCNPISGHATLYWYQQILGQGPKLLIQFQNNGVVDDSQLPKDRFSAERLKGVDSTLKIQPAKLEDSAVYLCASSLRGSSEQYFGPGTRLTVT.

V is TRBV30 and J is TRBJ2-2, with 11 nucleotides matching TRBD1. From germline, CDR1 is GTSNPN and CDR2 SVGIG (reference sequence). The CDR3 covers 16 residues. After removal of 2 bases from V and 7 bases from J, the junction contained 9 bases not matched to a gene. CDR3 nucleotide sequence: TGTGCCTGGAGTACCCGGGACAGGGGGTTTAACGGGGAGCTGTTTTTT. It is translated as CAWSTRDRGFNGELFF.

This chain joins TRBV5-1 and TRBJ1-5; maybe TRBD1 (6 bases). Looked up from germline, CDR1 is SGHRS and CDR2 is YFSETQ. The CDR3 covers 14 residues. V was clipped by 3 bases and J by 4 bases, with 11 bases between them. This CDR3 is CASSSGTNNQPQHF. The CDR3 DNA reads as TGCGCCAGCAGCTCCGGGACAAATAATCAGCCCCAGCATTTT.

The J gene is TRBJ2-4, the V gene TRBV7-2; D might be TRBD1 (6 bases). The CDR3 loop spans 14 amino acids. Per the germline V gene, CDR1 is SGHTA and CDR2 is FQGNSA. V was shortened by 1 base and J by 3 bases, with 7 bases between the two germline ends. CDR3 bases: TGTGCCAGCAGCTTAGGGACAGACAAAAACATTCAGTACTTC. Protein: CASSLGTDKNIQYF.